This T cell receptor beta chain was found in a study of blood T cell repertoires in COVID-19. Per the germline V gene, CDR1 is LGHNA and CDR2 is YSLEER. V was trimmed by 5 bases and J by 9 bases, leaving 13 bases between them. The CDR3 extends over 13 amino acids. Cohort allocation depended upon clinical history that participants reported. Sequenced by immunoSEQ multiplex PCR; TCRdb stores in-frame clones only, minus some. The sample lists roughly 520,000 clones; 70% to 90% were seen once. The genes are TRBV4-3 and TRBJ2-2; D gene unclear. Material: PBMCs or T cells enriched from blood (not recorded which). The sequence came from a woman aged 40-49 years who had recovered from COVID-19. The CDR3 protein is CASSARVLRELFF. CDR3 coding DNA: TGCGCCAGCAGCGCCCGGGTCCTAAGGGAGCTGTTTTTT.